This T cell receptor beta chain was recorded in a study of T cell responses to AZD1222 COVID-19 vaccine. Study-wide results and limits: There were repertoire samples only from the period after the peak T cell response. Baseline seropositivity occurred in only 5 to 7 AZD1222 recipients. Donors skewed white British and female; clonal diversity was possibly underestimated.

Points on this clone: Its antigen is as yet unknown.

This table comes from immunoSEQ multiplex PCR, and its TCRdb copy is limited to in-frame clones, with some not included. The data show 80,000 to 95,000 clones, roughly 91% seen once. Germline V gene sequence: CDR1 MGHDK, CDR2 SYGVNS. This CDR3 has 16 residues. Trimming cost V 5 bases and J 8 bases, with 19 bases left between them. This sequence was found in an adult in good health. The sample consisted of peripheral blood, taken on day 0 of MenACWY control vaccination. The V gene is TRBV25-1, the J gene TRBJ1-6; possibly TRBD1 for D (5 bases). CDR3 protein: CASSLPDSYRDSPLHF. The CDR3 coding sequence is TGTGCCAGCAGTCTCCCTGACAGTTATCGAGATTCACCCCTCCACTTT.